Below, 27 T cell receptor beta chains from the same sample are listed, as sequenced in a study of T cell responses to AZD1222 COVID-19 vaccine. The method was immunoSEQ multiplex PCR; TCRdb's version includes in-frame clones alone and lacks a portion of them. The sample has 55,000 to 70,000 clones, about three quarters seen once. Source: peripheral blood, taken on day 0 of AZD1222 vaccination. The receptor set was obtained from an adult in good health.

This chain connects TRBV7-9 to TRBJ1-1; 9 bases match TRBD1. The ends lost 4 bases at V and 1 base at J; junction bases unmatched: 7. CDR1 is SEHNR, CDR2 FQNEAQ, per germline (reference sequence). The CDR3 loop spans 16 amino acids. DNA for the CDR3: TGTGCCAGCAGCTACGGGACAGGGTCCCCGAACACTGAAGCTTTCTTT. Its protein is CASSYGTGSPNTEAFF.

V and J are TRBV7-9 and TRBJ1-4; 8 positions agree with TRBD1. Looked up from germline, CDR1 is SEHNR and CDR2 is FQNEAQ (reference sequence). J was trimmed by 5 bases and V by 5 bases; bases with no gene match: 4. This CDR3 region has 14 residues. The CDR3 region has the DNA TGTGCCAGCAGCCCGTGGACAGGGAATGAAAAACTGTTTTTT. It encodes CASSPWTGNEKLFF. Looking up the rest from reference TRBV7-9 and TRBJ1-4 gives the full variable domain: DTGVSQNPRHKITKRGQNVTFRCDPISEHNRLYWYRQTLGQGPEFLTYFQNEAQLEKSRLLSDRFSAERPKGSFSTLEIQRTEQGDSAMYLCASSPWTGNEKLFFGSGTQLSVL.

DNA for the CDR3: TGTGCCAGCAGTGAATATGGGGACGTCTATGGCTACACCTTC. This translates into CASSEYGDVYGYTF. V and J are TRBV25-1 and TRBJ1-2, with D perhaps matching TRBD1 (5 bases). Trimming shortened V by 0 bases and J by 4 bases, and 9 bases separated the two germline ends. This CDR3 has 14 amino acids. Germline V gene data show CDR1 as MGHDK and CDR2 as SYGVNS.

This sequence joins TRBV29-1 and TRBJ1-1; 11 bases map to TRBD1. V lost 0 bases to trimming and J lost 11 bases; unmatched junction nucleotides: 5. Germline loops: CDR1 SQVTM, CDR2 ANQGSEA. The CDR3 contains 13 residues. The CDR3 sequence: CSVEDGQGAKAFF. The DNA for the CDR3 is TGCAGCGTTGAAGATGGACAGGGGGCAAAGGCTTTCTTT.

This clone came up once. The rearrangement uses TRBV5-1 and TRBJ2-7, with 9 bases lining up with TRBD1. Losses at the gene ends were 4 bases for V and 5 bases for J; bases not matched to a gene: 10. Germline V gene data show CDR1 as SGHRS and CDR2 as YFSETQ. This CDR3 is 15 amino acids long. CDR3 in DNA: TGCGCCAGCAGCCGTACAGGGGGCGCCGGCCACGAGCAGTACTTC. This gives the protein CASSRTGGAGHEQYF.

The table lists this clone with a few counts. V usage is TRBV7-8 and J usage is TRBJ1-3; 7 bases agree with TRBD1. With V trimmed by 5 bases and J by 1 base, 8 bases remained unmatched. Germline-derived CDR1 and CDR2 are SGHVS and FQNEAQ. The CDR3 covers 16 residues. As DNA, the CDR3 is TGTGCCAGCAGCAACCGCGGCAGGGGGTCTGGAAACACCATATATTTT. This gives the protein CASSNRGRGSGNTIYF.

The chain links TRBV18 to TRBJ2-2; D gene unclear. The CDR3 totals 15 residues. Germline loops: CDR1 KGHSH, CDR2 LQKENI. V lost 4 bases and J 4 bases, leaving 13 bases between the germline ends. The CDR3 is CASSLFGSGTGELFF. In DNA, the CDR3 is TGTGCCAGCTCACTTTTCGGGTCCGGCACCGGGGAGCTGTTTTTT.

This chain uses TRBV5-1 with TRBJ2-3; 12 bases match TRBD2. V lost 2 bases to trimming and J lost 3 bases; unmatched junction nucleotides: 7. This CDR3 region has 17 residues. Germline V gene sequence: CDR1 SGHRS, CDR2 YFSETQ. CDR3: CASSFTSGGFVTDTQYF. In nucleotides, the CDR3 is TGCGCCAGCAGCTTCACTAGCGGGGGGTTTGTAACAGATACGCAGTATTTT.

The chain combines TRBV29-1 with TRBJ1-1, with D maybe TRBD1 (5 bases). This CDR3 comprises 13 residues. Per germline, CDR1 SQVTM and CDR2 ANQGSEA. The V end lost 8 bases, the J end lost 5 bases, and 18 bases lay between the germline ends. The CDR3 sequence: CSSTTGDGTEAFF. CDR3 nucleotides: TGCAGCTCGACGACGGGGGATGGGACTGAAGCTTTCTTT.

V is TRBV5-1 and J is TRBJ2-1; D is tentatively TRBD1 or TRBD2 (6 bases each). Trimming took 0 bases from V and 2 from J, leaving 12 bases between them. CDR1 and CDR2 (germline): SGHRS, YFSETQ. The CDR3 contains 16 residues. The CDR3 nucleotides are TGCGCCAGCAGCTTGGCCTGGGGGGACACCTACAATGAGCAGTTCTTC. Amino acids: CASSLAWGDTYNEQFF.

The CDR3 coding sequence is TGTGCCAGCAGTATACCATGGGTTAGCGGGGGGGTTAGAGATACGCAGTATTTT. This codes for CASSIPWVSGGVRDTQYF. This chain connects TRBV28 to TRBJ2-3; 11 bases fit TRBD2. Germline assignment: CDR1 MDHEN and CDR2 SYDVKM. V shed 5 bases, J shed 5 bases, and the junction held 15 bases outside the gene matches. CDR3 length: 18 amino acids.

The chain is built from TRBV12-5 and TRBJ1-3; 9 positions agree with TRBD1. The CDR3 spans 19 residues. Germline CDR1 is LGHNT and CDR2 is FRNRAP. With 0 bases clipped from V and 0 bases from J, the junction kept 9 bases outside the gene matches. Here the CDR3 reads CASGLVMGQGFNSGNTIYF. The CDR3 DNA reads TGTGCTAGTGGTTTGGTAATGGGACAGGGTTTTAACTCTGGAAACACCATATATTTT. The full variable domain, rest sourced from reference TRBV12-5 and TRBJ1-3, is DARVTQTPRHKVTEMGQEVTMRCQPILGHNTVFWYRQTMMQGLELLAYFRNRAPLDDSGMPKDRFSAEMPDATLATLKIQPSEPRDSAVYFCASGLVMGQGFNSGNTIYFGEGSWLTVV.

V usage is TRBV5-1 and J usage is TRBJ2-2; D perhaps matches TRBD1 (6 bases). CDR3 length: 13 amino acids. Germline V lookup: CDR1 SGHRS, CDR2 YFSETQ. Trimming shortened V by 9 bases and J by 5 bases, and 14 bases separated the two germline ends. CDR3 DNA sequence: TGCGCCACCGGTGGACAGATAACCGGGGAGCTGTTTTTT. It specifies CATGGQITGELFF. Together with reference TRBV5-1 and TRBJ2-2, the CDR3 gives the full variable domain: KAGVTQTPRYLIKTRGQQVTLSCSPISGHRSVSWYQQTPGQGLQFLFEYFSETQRNKGNFPGRFSGRQFSNSRSEMNVSTLELGDSALYLCATGGQITGELFFGEGSRLTVL.

This chain uses TRBV27 with TRBJ1-2; D gene ambiguous. In germline, CDR1 is MNHEY, CDR2 SMNVEV (reference sequence). The CDR3 spans 13 residues. The V gene lost 6 bases and the J gene lost 5 bases, with 13 bases spanning the gap. The CDR3 coding sequence is TGTGCCAGCAGCCCTTCCGCCGGGTATGGCTACACCTTC. Translation gives CASSPSAGYGYTF.

J is TRBJ1-2 and V is TRBV18; 8 bases align to TRBD1. Trimming at V came to 3 bases and at J to 3 bases, leaving 9 bases not matched to a gene. This CDR3 spans 16 amino acids. CDR1 and CDR2 (germline): KGHSH, LQKENI. CDR3 amino acids: CASSPLQGEVDYGYTF. The DNA for the CDR3 is TGTGCCAGCTCACCTCTACAGGGGGAAGTGGACTATGGCTACACCTTC.

The chain has TRBV29-1 and TRBJ2-7, with 7 bases lining up with TRBD1. The V segment lost 3 bases and the J segment 2 bases; nucleotides outside the gene matches: 22. Germline lookup yields CDR1 SQVTM and CDR2 ANQGSEA. The length of the CDR3 is 19 residues. CDR3 in amino acids: CSVDSRGSYTQGSTYEQYF. CDR3 coding DNA: TGCAGCGTTGATAGCAGGGGATCCTACACACAGGGGTCTACCTACGAGCAGTACTTC.

The chain employs TRBV29-1 and TRBJ2-3, with 10 nucleotides matching TRBD1. This CDR3 spans 14 amino acids. Germline CDR1 and CDR2: SQVTM and ANQGSEA. V was clipped by 6 bases and J by 4 bases; unmatched bases: 7. For the CDR3, the DNA is TGCAGCGTACTCACCGGGACAGGGGCAGATACGCAGTATTTT. Amino acids: CSVLTGTGADTQYF.

This clone was recorded once. V and J are TRBV14 and TRBJ2-7, with D perhaps TRBD2 (6 bases). V was shortened by 4 bases and J by 6 bases, with 13 bases between the two germline ends. Germline lookup yields CDR1 SGHDN and CDR2 FVKESK. This CDR3 comprises 13 residues. The CDR3 bases are TGTGCCAGCAGCCGGTCTTATAGCGGCGAGCAGTACTTC. It translates to CASSRSYSGEQYF.

This clone was observed a handful of times. The V call is TRBV2, the J call TRBJ2-1; 10 bases agree with TRBD1. J gave up 7 bases and V 6 bases, and 21 bases lay outside the gene matches. The CDR3 sequence is 19 residues long. Germline CDR1 and CDR2: SNHLY and FYNNEI. The DNA of the CDR3 is TGTGCCAGCAGACCCGGGACAGGGGAAAACCATCCTCAGGGGAATGAGCAGTTCTTC. This translates into CASRPGTGENHPQGNEQFF. The full variable domain, in which reference TRBV2 and TRBJ2-1 provide the parts outside the CDR3, is EPEVTQTPSHQVTQMGQEVILRCVPISNHLYFYWYRQILGQKVEFLVSFYNNEISEKSEIFDDQFSVERPDGSNFTLKIRSTKLEDSAMYFCASRPGTGENHPQGNEQFFGPGTRLTVL.

V gene TRBV6-9 combines with J gene TRBJ2-1; 8 bases agree with TRBD1. Germline CDR1 reads MNHGY; CDR2 reads SVAAGI. CDR3 size: 16 residues. V shed 7 bases and J 9 bases; nucleotides not matched to a gene: 17. The CDR3 DNA reads as TGTGCCAGCACCCACAGGGGGAAAAGTTGTGCTGGTGAGCAGTTCTTC. Its protein product is CASTHRGKSCAGEQFF.

There are a few counts of this clone. The chain recombines TRBV18 with TRBJ2-1; tentative D call: TRBD1 (5 bases). The CDR3 runs to 13 residues. V was cut by 1 base and J by 9 bases, with 10 bases left in between. Germline values: CDR1 KGHSH, CDR2 LQKENI. CDR3 amino acids: CASSPLTGIEQFF. The CDR3 DNA reads as TGTGCCAGCTCACCACTTACAGGAATTGAGCAGTTCTTC.

This sequence joins TRBV5-4 and TRBJ2-3; D possibly corresponds to TRBD1 (5 bases). Per the germline V gene, CDR1 is SGHNT and CDR2 is YYREEE (reference sequence). The CDR3 loop spans 17 amino acids. V was clipped by 3 bases and J by 1 base, with 18 bases between them. The CDR3 region is CASSSNVWGQGTDTQYF. CDR3 in DNA: TGTGCCAGCAGCTCGAATGTCTGGGGCCAAGGCACAGATACGCAGTATTTT.

This chain joins TRBV5-1 and TRBJ2-3; D may be TRBD2 (5 bases). V dropped 4 bases and J dropped 1 base, with 16 bases sitting between them. The CDR3 spans 16 residues. The germline V gene encodes CDR1 SGHRS and CDR2 YFSETQ. For the CDR3, the DNA is TGCGCCAGCAGCCCCCGGGGTTACTTGGGCACAGATACGCAGTATTTT. Translated, it gives CASSPRGYLGTDTQYF. Combining the CDR3 with reference TRBV5-1 and TRBJ2-3 gives the whole variable domain KAGVTQTPRYLIKTRGQQVTLSCSPISGHRSVSWYQQTPGQGLQFLFEYFSETQRNKGNFPGRFSGRQFSNSRSEMNVSTLELGDSALYLCASSPRGYLGTDTQYFGPGTRLTVL.

Here the CDR3 DNA reads TGTGCCAGTAGTATTTTTAGGACTAGCGGCGAAGAGACCCAGTACTTC. It translates to CASSIFRTSGEETQYF. The chain recombines TRBV19 with TRBJ2-5, with 10 bases lining up with TRBD2. This CDR3 region has 16 residues. V shed 3 bases, J shed 3 bases, and the junction held 7 bases outside the gene matches. The germline V gene encodes CDR1 LNHDA and CDR2 SQIVND (reference sequence).

The CDR3 spells CASRRQFTSLGNTIYF. The DNA for the CDR3 is TGTGCCAGTAGAAGACAGTTTACCTCTCTGGGAAACACCATATATTTT. The chain joins TRBV19 to TRBJ1-3, with D possibly being TRBD1 (5 bases). This CDR3 has 16 amino acids. Trimming shortened V by 6 bases and J by 4 bases, and 19 bases separated the two germline ends. The germline V gene encodes CDR1 LNHDA and CDR2 SQIVND (reference sequence).

The chain joins TRBV2 to TRBJ1-4; D unresolved. Trimming left V 7 bases short and J 8 bases short, with 17 bases between. The CDR3 totals 14 residues. Looked up from germline, CDR1 is SNHLY and CDR2 is FYNNEI. The CDR3 here is CASKKRAFGEKLFF. The CDR3 DNA follows: TGTGCCAGCAAAAAACGGGCCTTTGGAGAAAAACTGTTTTTT.

The chain uses TRBV4-1 and TRBJ2-3, with a weak D call TRBD2 (5 bases). CDR3 length: 18 residues. Deletions cut 0 bases from V and 6 bases from J, with 22 bases between. Germline-derived CDR1 and CDR2 are MGHRA and YSYEKL. The CDR3: CASSQDKGRVGVEDTQYF. The CDR3 nucleotides are TGCGCCAGCAGCCAAGATAAAGGGCGGGTTGGCGTTGAGGATACGCAGTATTTT.